Below, one T cell receptor (beta chain) is given with its context. The sample comes from a study of blood T cell repertoires in COVID-19. Individuals aged roughly 18 to 95 years were recruited from fewer than 30 US areas. From germline, CDR1 is MNHEY and CDR2 SMNVEV (reference sequence). Trimming stripped 3 bases from V and 8 bases from J, with 10 bases between. This CDR3 region has 12 residues. Study processing details: Reference gene primer amplification in the assay estimated nucleated cell counts. Here immunoSEQ multiplex PCR was the method, and the copy in TCRdb shows in-frame clones only, minus some. V, J and clone size are taken as reported in that table, and D and trimming were inferred from the DNA itself. The sample has fewer than 600,000 clones, approximately 90% seen once.

This clonotype was sampled from a middle-aged woman who had recovered from COVID-19. The genes are TRBV27 and TRBJ1-2; D not resolved. The sample was PBMCs or T cells enriched from blood (not recorded which). As DNA, the CDR3 is TGTGCCAGCAGTTTTAGAGGGCAAGGCTACACCTTC. Translating gives CASSFRGQGYTF.